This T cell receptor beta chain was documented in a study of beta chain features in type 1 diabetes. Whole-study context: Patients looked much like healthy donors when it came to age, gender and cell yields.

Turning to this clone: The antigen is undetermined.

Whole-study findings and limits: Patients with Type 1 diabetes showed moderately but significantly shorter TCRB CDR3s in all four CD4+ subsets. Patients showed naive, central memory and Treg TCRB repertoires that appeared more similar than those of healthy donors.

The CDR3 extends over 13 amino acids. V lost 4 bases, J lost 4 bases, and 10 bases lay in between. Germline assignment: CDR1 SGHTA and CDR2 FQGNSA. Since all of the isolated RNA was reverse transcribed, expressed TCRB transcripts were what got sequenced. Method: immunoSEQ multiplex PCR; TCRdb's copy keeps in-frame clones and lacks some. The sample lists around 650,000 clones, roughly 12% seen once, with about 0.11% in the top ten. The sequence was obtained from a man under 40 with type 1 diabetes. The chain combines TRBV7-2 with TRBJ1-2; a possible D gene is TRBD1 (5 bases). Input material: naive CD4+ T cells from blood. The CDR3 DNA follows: TGTGCCAGCAGCTCCGCAGGGAGCTATGGCTACACCTTC. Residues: CASSSAGSYGYTF.